One sample yielded the 23 T cell receptor beta chains listed below, sequenced in a study of OX40 agonist ivuxolimab in advanced cancers. The method was immunoSEQ multiplex PCR; TCRdb's version includes in-frame clones alone and lacks a portion of them. The sample records around 56,000 clones, roughly 77% being singletons. Material: CD4+ or CD8+ T cells sorted from blood, obtained in a trial of the OX40 agonist ivuxolimab. These receptors all stem from an adult with an advanced solid tumor such as melanoma, head and neck, liver or kidney cancer.

The J gene is TRBJ2-7, the V gene TRBV2; 7 positions match TRBD1. The CDR3 totals 14 residues. Germline trimming cut 8 bases from V and 4 bases from J; bases unmatched to any gene: 11. Per the germline V gene, CDR1 is SNHLY and CDR2 is FYNNEI. The DNA of the CDR3 is TGTGCCAGCTCTGGACAGGACATGCTTTACGAGCAGTACTTC. This codes for CASSGQDMLYEQYF. Filled out from reference TRBV2 and TRBJ2-7, the complete variable domain reads EPEVTQTPSHQVTQMGQEVILRCVPISNHLYFYWYRQILGQKVEFLVSFYNNEISEKSEIFDDQFSVERPDGSNFTLKIRSTKLEDSAMYFCASSGQDMLYEQYFGPGTRLTVT.

The chain carries TRBV19 and TRBJ1-2; TRBD1 might be the D (6 bases). The CDR3 runs to 14 residues. Germline V gene sequence: CDR1 LNHDA, CDR2 SQIVND (reference sequence). V lost 2 bases to trimming and J lost 7 bases, with 14 bases between them. In DNA, the CDR3 is TGTGCCAGTAGTATACAAGGGCAGGGGACTGGCTACACCTTC. It yields the protein CASSIQGQGTGYTF.

In regard to this clone: This CDR3 is also generated by other DNA sequences in the sample. This rearrangement joins TRBV6-1 to TRBJ1-6; tentatively, D is TRBD1 (6 bases). Per the germline V gene, CDR1 is MNHNS and CDR2 is SASEGT. The CDR3 is 13 residues long. V shed 7 bases and J shed 10 bases, with 14 bases lying between them. CDR3 in amino acids: CASKETGVSPLHF. The CDR3 DNA sequence: TGTGCCAGCAAAGAGACAGGAGTCTCACCCCTCCACTTT.

This clone was counted between two and nine times. The chain combines TRBV7-9 with TRBJ2-7; 8 positions agree with TRBD1. Germline assignment: CDR1 SEHNR and CDR2 FQNEAQ (reference sequence). The CDR3 runs 15 residues. V lost 3 bases and J lost 2; bases outside the gene matches: 6. The CDR3 DNA follows: TGTGCCAGCAGCTTTGGGGGACAGGTTACCTACGAGCAGTACTTC. Protein: CASSFGGQVTYEQYF. The variable domain in full, with the rest retrieved from reference TRBV7-9 and TRBJ2-7, is DTGVSQNPRHKITKRGQNVTFRCDPISEHNRLYWYRQTLGQGPEFLTYFQNEAQLEKSRLLSDRFSAERPKGSFSTLEIQRTEQGDSAMYLCASSFGGQVTYEQYFGPGTRLTVT.

The chain is built from TRBV18 and TRBJ1-2, with TRBD1 matching 9 bases. The length of the CDR3 is 16 residues. Germline values: CDR1 KGHSH, CDR2 LQKENI. V dropped 6 bases and J dropped 4; count of bases not matched to a gene: 12. CDR3 region: CASSLEQGALSYGYTF. In DNA, the CDR3 is TGTGCCAGCTCCCTCGAACAGGGGGCGCTGAGCTATGGCTACACCTTC.

The rearrangement links TRBV5-1 to TRBJ2-2; 8 nucleotides match TRBD1. CDR1 SGHRS and CDR2 YFSETQ come from the germline V gene. After removal of 4 bases from V and 4 bases from J, the junction contained 3 bases not matched to a gene. This CDR3 is built from 14 residues. The DNA of the CDR3 is TGCGCCAGCAGCCAGGGGGCGGTCACCGGGGAGCTGTTTTTT. Its protein product is CASSQGAVTGELFF.

J is TRBJ2-3 and V is TRBV5-6; D is ambiguous. The CDR3 has 12 amino acids. V was cut by 2 bases and J by 4 bases, with 5 bases left in between. The V gene's germline CDR1 is SGHDT and CDR2 YYEEEE. CDR3 coding DNA: TGTGCCAGCAGCTTATATCCAGATACGCAGTATTTT. Translation gives CASSLYPDTQYF. Based on the CDR3 plus reference TRBV5-6 and TRBJ2-3, the full variable domain is DAGVTQSPTHLIKTRGQQVTLRCSPKSGHDTVSWYQQALGQGPQFIFQYYEEEERQRGNFPDRFSGHQFPNYSSELNVNALLLGDSALYLCASSLYPDTQYFGPGTRLTVL.

The chain couples TRBV14 to TRBJ2-5; D perhaps matches TRBD1 (6 bases). The germline V and J ends were trimmed by 5 bases and 5 bases, with 12 bases remaining between them. This CDR3 has 13 residues. Germline assignment: CDR1 SGHDN and CDR2 FVKESK. The CDR3 spells CASSDGTMETQYF. CDR3 DNA sequence: TGTGCCAGCAGCGACGGGACAATGGAGACCCAGTACTTC.

This chain joins TRBV5-5 and TRBJ2-7; 7 bases map to TRBD1. Trimming took 4 bases from V and 2 from J; bases not matched to a gene: 9. Per germline, CDR1 SGHKS and CDR2 YYEKEE (reference sequence). The CDR3 extends over 15 amino acids. DNA for the CDR3: TGTGCCAGCAGCCGGGATATAACAGGGGCCTACGAGCAGTACTTC. Translation: CASSRDITGAYEQYF.

This clone was seen just once. J is TRBJ2-1 and V is TRBV2; D is unresolved. CDR3 size: 13 residues. CDR1 and CDR2 (germline): SNHLY, FYNNEI. The V gene lost 7 bases and the J gene lost 3 bases, with 10 bases spanning the gap. This CDR3 is CASMPESYNEQFF. As DNA, the CDR3 is TGTGCCAGCATGCCAGAAAGCTACAATGAGCAGTTCTTC.

This clone has just a few counts. The CDR3 sequence is CASSLGTGDSYEQYF. The CDR3 region has the DNA TGTGCCAGCAGCTTAGGGACAGGGGACAGCTACGAGCAGTACTTC. This chain joins TRBV11-3 and TRBJ2-7, with 9 bases fitting TRBD1. Germline V CDR1 and CDR2: SGHNT, YENEEA. After removal of 1 base from V and 3 bases from J, the junction contained 4 bases not matched to a gene. The CDR3 totals 15 residues.

This chain links TRBV5-1 with TRBJ2-7; the match to TRBD1 covers 7 bases. Germline V lookup: CDR1 SGHRS, CDR2 YFSETQ. V shed 2 bases, J shed 6 bases, and the junction held 2 bases outside the gene matches. The CDR3 has 12 residues. In DNA, the CDR3 is TGCGCCAGCAGCTTACAGGGGTTCGAGCAGTACTTC. This codes for CASSLQGFEQYF.

The gene calls are TRBV7-9 and TRBJ1-1; TRBD1 is a possible D gene (6 bases). V was clipped by 1 base and J by 3 bases, with 9 bases between them. The germline CDR1 and CDR2 sequences are SEHNR and FQNEAQ (reference sequence). This CDR3 comprises 14 residues. As DNA, the CDR3 is TGTGCCAGCAGCTTAGGGACAGATTACACTGAAGCTTTCTTT. This codes for CASSLGTDYTEAFF.

The CDR3 nucleotides read TGTGCCAGCAGTGGGCTAGCGGGGATACGCACAGATACGCAGTATTTT. Protein: CASSGLAGIRTDTQYF. The chain combines TRBV6-1 with TRBJ2-3; TRBD2 agrees at 9 bases. V lost 4 bases to trimming and J lost 1 base; unmatched junction nucleotides: 6. CDR3 length: 16 residues. The germline V gene encodes CDR1 MNHNS and CDR2 SASEGT.

The chain is built from TRBV9 and TRBJ2-7; TRBD2 agrees at 10 bases. Losses at the gene ends were 4 bases for V and 0 bases for J; bases not matched to a gene: 13. There are 18 residues in the CDR3. CDR1 is SGDLS, CDR2 YYNGEE, per germline. For the CDR3, the DNA is TGTGCCAGCAGCCCCCAGGCTAGCGGGAGCGCCTACTCCTACGAGCAGTACTTC. This gives the protein CASSPQASGSAYSYEQYF.

A word on this clone: Other DNA sequences from this sample encode an identical CDR3 as well. The chain uses TRBV5-1 and TRBJ2-2, with 9 bases lining up with TRBD1. CDR1 SGHRS and CDR2 YFSETQ come from the germline V gene. V trimming: 0 bases; J trimming: 6 bases; junction bases outside the gene matches: 0. The CDR3 is made up of 14 amino acids. CDR3 region: CASSLGQGAGELFF. The CDR3 DNA follows: TGCGCCAGCAGCTTGGGACAGGGGGCCGGGGAGCTGTTTTTT.

The V call is TRBV11-1, the J call TRBJ1-2; no definite D call. The CDR3 has 12 amino acids. Trimming cost V 3 bases and J 3 bases, with 5 bases left between them. Germline loops: CDR1 SGHAT, CDR2 FQDESV (reference sequence). CDR3 in DNA: TGTGCCAGCAGCTTTGGGGACTATGGCTACACCTTC. This codes for CASSFGDYGYTF.

The V and J genes are TRBV9 and TRBJ2-1; 10 positions match TRBD2. The germline CDR1 and CDR2 sequences are SGDLS and YYNGEE. The V gene end was trimmed by 5 bases and the J gene end by 9 bases; junction bases not matched to a gene: 11. This CDR3 has 15 residues. The CDR3 bases are TGTGCCAGCAGTCCTCTAGCGGGAGTCCCCATTGAGCAGTTCTTC. Amino acids: CASSPLAGVPIEQFF.

This clone was observed a single time. The chain uses TRBV6-1 and TRBJ1-1; D is unclear. Germline V gives CDR1 MNHNS, CDR2 SASEGT. Trimming cost V 1 base and J 5 bases, with 8 bases left between them. The CDR3 is 13 residues long. DNA of the CDR3: TGTGCCAGCAGTGAAGAGGAGAAAACTGAAGCTTTCTTT. Translated, it gives CASSEEEKTEAFF.

The chain is built from TRBV14 and TRBJ2-1, with D possibly being TRBD1 or TRBD2 (6 bases each). CDR3 length: 13 amino acids. Trimming left V 5 bases short and J 7 bases short, with 12 bases between. The germline CDR1 and CDR2 sequences are SGHDN and FVKESK. CDR3 nucleotides: TGTGCCAGCAGCAAATGGGGGGCGAATGAGCAGTTCTTC. Amino acids: CASSKWGANEQFF.

As concerns this clone: Since no conserved phenylalanine or tryptophan closes the CDR3, a read error is the likely cause. The limits of the CDR3 on the DNA are not certain, so only TCRdb's listed CDR3 is given. This chain joins TRBV5-1 and TRBJ2-7. The CDR3 has 13 amino acids, counting both end residues. Germline values: CDR1 SGHRS, CDR2 YFSETQ. The CDR3: CASSPDIVSTPTL.

This clone has just a few counts. The V gene is TRBV9, the J gene TRBJ2-1, with D uncertain. Germline values: CDR1 SGDLS, CDR2 YYNGEE. The CDR3 spans 12 residues. The V end was cut by 2 bases, the J end by 3 bases, with 3 bases between. The chain's CDR3 is CASSVNYNEQFF. CDR3 in DNA: TGTGCCAGCAGCGTTAACTACAATGAGCAGTTCTTC. Looking up the rest from reference TRBV9 and TRBJ2-1 gives the full variable domain: DSGVTQTPKHLITATGQRVTLRCSPRSGDLSVYWYQQSLDQGLQFLIQYYNGEERAKGNILERFSAQQFPDLHSELNLSSLELGDSALYFCASSVNYNEQFFGPGTRLTVL.

The chain combines TRBV11-3 with TRBJ1-1; no clear D gene. V lost 0 bases and J lost 1, with 9 bases in between. Germline CDR1 is SGHNT and CDR2 is YENEEA. The CDR3 is made up of 15 amino acids. CDR3 sequence: CASSLDLDGNTEAFF. CDR3 sequence (DNA): TGTGCCAGCAGCTTAGATCTCGACGGGAACACTGAAGCTTTCTTT. The full variable domain, completed using reference TRBV11-3 and TRBJ1-1, is EAGVVQSPRYKIIEKKQPVAFWCNPISGHNTLYWYLQNLGQGPELLIRYENEEAVDDSQLPKDRFSAERLKGVDSTLKIQPAELGDSAVYLCASSLDLDGNTEAFFGQGTRLTVV.